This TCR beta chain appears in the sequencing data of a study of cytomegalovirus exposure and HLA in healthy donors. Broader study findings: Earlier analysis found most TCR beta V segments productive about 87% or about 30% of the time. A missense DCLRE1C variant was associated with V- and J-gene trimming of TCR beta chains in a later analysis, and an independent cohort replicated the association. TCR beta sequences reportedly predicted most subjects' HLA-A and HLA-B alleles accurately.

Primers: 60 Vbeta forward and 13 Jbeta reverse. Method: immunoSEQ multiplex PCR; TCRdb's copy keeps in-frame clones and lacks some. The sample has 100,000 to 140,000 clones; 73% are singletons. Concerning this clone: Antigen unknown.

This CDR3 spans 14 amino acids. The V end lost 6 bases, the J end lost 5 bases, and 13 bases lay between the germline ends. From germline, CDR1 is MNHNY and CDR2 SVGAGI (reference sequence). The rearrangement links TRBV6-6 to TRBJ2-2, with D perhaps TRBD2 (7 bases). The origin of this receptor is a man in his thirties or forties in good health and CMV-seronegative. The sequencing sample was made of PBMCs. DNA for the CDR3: TGTGCCAGCAGGGGGGGGGCGAGGACCGGGGAGCTGTTTTTT. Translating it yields CASRGGARTGELFF.